This TCR beta chain was captured by sequencing in a study of PD-1 blockade in classical Hodgkin lymphoma. Germline V CDR1 and CDR2: ENHRY, SYGVKD. V lost 0 bases to trimming and J lost 3 bases; unmatched junction nucleotides: 2. The CDR3 is 15 residues long. Each patient experienced a relapse that followed autologous stem cell transplantation, and brentuximab vedotin exposure varied. Sequencing was performed with immunoSEQ multiplex PCR; in TCRdb, only in-frame clones are kept and a portion is missing. Of more than 35,000 clones in the sample, less than 80% were seen once. The TCR was taken from a human donor with classical Hodgkin lymphoma. The sample consisted of peripheral blood mononuclear cells (PBMCs), taken at baseline. The chain uses TRBV10-3 and TRBJ2-5; 9 bases line up with TRBD1. The CDR3 here is CAISESWDREETQYF. The CDR3 DNA is TGTGCCATCAGTGAGTCATGGGACAGGGAAGAGACCCAGTACTTC.